One and the same sample provided the 20 T cell receptor beta chains below, sequenced in a study of shared clonotypes between healthy human individuals. Assay: immunoSEQ multiplex PCR; the TCRdb copy retains only in-frame clones and omits some. The sample contains about 690,000 clones, roughly 87% of which appear only once. The specimen was memory CD8+ T cells from PBMCs. Subset noted: CD45RO+ cells pooled with CCR7-negative TemRA cells. The receptors stem from a young man in good health. Some clones in this sample may be carry-over from other donors' samples.

The chain couples TRBV28 to TRBJ2-1; possible D gene TRBD2, 5 bases. Looked up from germline, CDR1 is MDHEN and CDR2 is SYDVKM. This CDR3 spans 12 amino acids. Trimming cost V 8 bases and J 8 bases, with 13 bases left between them. CDR3 sequence: CASAEAKDEQFF. The CDR3 region has the DNA TGTGCCAGCGCGGAGGCCAAGGATGAGCAGTTCTTC.

The V and J genes are TRBV2 and TRBJ2-1, with D maybe TRBD2 (6 bases). The V gene lost 4 bases and the J gene lost 5 bases, with 18 bases spanning the gap. The CDR3 length is 16 residues. Germline-derived CDR1 and CDR2 are SNHLY and FYNNEI. The DNA of the CDR3 is TGTGCCAGCAGTGGTCCTGGAGGGAGTAGTAACAATGAGCAGTTCTTC. Amino acid sequence: CASSGPGGSSNNEQFF.

V is TRBV27 and J is TRBJ2-1, with D maybe TRBD2 (6 bases). CDR3 size: 14 residues. Germline CDR1 and CDR2: MNHEY and SMNVEV (reference sequence). V lost 7 bases and J lost 2, with 12 bases in between. In DNA form, the CDR3 reads TGTGCCAGCACCCGTGGAGGGACCTACAATGAGCAGTTCTTC. Translated, it gives CASTRGGTYNEQFF.

The CDR3 DNA sequence: TGTGCCAGCAGCTTAAGTGGGACAGACGGTGGCTACACCTTC. Its translation is CASSLSGTDGGYTF. V and J are TRBV7-9 and TRBJ1-2; 7 bases match TRBD1. Trimming removed 2 bases from V and 7 bases from J; junction bases left unmatched: 7. CDR1 and CDR2 from the germline V gene are SEHNR and FQNEAQ (reference sequence). The CDR3 runs 14 residues. The full variable domain, rest sourced from reference TRBV7-9 and TRBJ1-2, is DTGVSQNPRHKITKRGQNVTFRCDPISEHNRLYWYRQTLGQGPEFLTYFQNEAQLEKSRLLSDRFSAERPKGSFSTLEIQRTEQGDSAMYLCASSLSGTDGGYTFGSGTRLTVV.

This clone was detected only once. The V call is TRBV23-1, the J call TRBJ1-2; D gene ambiguous. TRBV23-1 is an ORF, with its function uncertain. The CDR3 contains 11 residues. The germline V and J ends were trimmed by 2 bases and 8 bases, with 6 bases remaining between them. In DNA, the CDR3 is TGCGCCAGCAGTCAAGGTAAAGGCTACACCTTC. Its translation is CASSQGKGYTF.

The chain joins TRBV15 to TRBJ1-5; no firm D call. V shed 6 bases and J shed 3 bases, with 12 bases lying between them. CDR3 length equals 14 residues. Germline V gives CDR1 LNHNV, CDR2 YYDKDF (reference sequence). The CDR3 loop is CATRAGQANQPQHF. In DNA, the CDR3 is TGTGCCACCAGGGCTGGGCAGGCCAATCAGCCCCAGCATTTT. Looking up the rest from reference TRBV15 and TRBJ1-5 gives the full variable domain: DAMVIQNPRYQVTQFGKPVTLSCSQTLNHNVMYWYQQKSSQAPKLLFHYYDKDFNNEADTPDNFQSRRPNTSFCFLDIRSPGLGDTAMYLCATRAGQANQPQHFGDGTRLSIL.

The rearrangement uses TRBV5-4 and TRBJ1-1; TRBD1 matches 7 bases. The CDR3 has 13 amino acids. V was pared by 4 bases and J by 3 bases, with 3 bases of the junction left unmatched. Germline CDR1 reads SGHNT; CDR2 reads YYREEE (reference sequence). This CDR3 reads CASSIQGYTEAFF. The CDR3 DNA sequence: TGTGCCAGCAGCATACAGGGGTACACTGAAGCTTTCTTT.

For the CDR3, the DNA is TGTGCCAGTAGTTCCGGGACAGGGGGAGGCGAGACCCAGTACTTC. Its translation is CASSSGTGGGETQYF. The chain couples TRBV19 to TRBJ2-5; 11 bases are a match to TRBD1. The CDR3 spans 15 residues. V lost 5 bases and J lost 5; bases outside the gene matches: 7. Germline-derived CDR1 and CDR2 are LNHDA and SQIVND (reference sequence).

The rearrangement joins TRBV2 to TRBJ2-7; no reliable D call. Looked up from germline, CDR1 is SNHLY and CDR2 is FYNNEI. V shed 10 bases and J shed 0 bases, with 10 bases lying between them. This CDR3 spans 12 amino acids. The CDR3 spells CAILKGSYEQYF. Here the CDR3 DNA reads TGTGCCATCCTTAAAGGCTCCTACGAGCAGTACTTC.

The rearrangement links TRBV5-1 to TRBJ2-3; D possibly corresponds to TRBD1 (5 bases). The germline gives CDR1 SGHRS, CDR2 YFSETQ. Trimming cost V 4 bases and J 2 bases, with 17 bases left between them. This CDR3 has 16 amino acids. CDR3 nucleotide sequence: TGCGCCAGCAGCGTGCACGACAGATTGATCACAGATACGCAGTATTTT. Protein sequence: CASSVHDRLITDTQYF.

The chain has TRBV21-1 and TRBJ1-1. TRBV21-1 corresponds to a pseudogene. CDR3 size: 11 residues. CDR3 amino acids: CASSFDTEAFF. CDR3 sequence (DNA): TGTGCCAGCAGCTTTGACACTGAAGCTTTCTTT.

V is TRBV9 and J is TRBJ2-7, with TRBD1 matching 7 bases. The germline V gene encodes CDR1 SGDLS and CDR2 YYNGEE. With V trimmed by 0 bases and J by 4 bases, 7 bases remained unmatched. The CDR3 sequence is 15 residues long. The CDR3 DNA follows: TGTGCCAGCAGCGTAGCCCCGGGGACAGATTACGAGCAGTACTTC. Protein: CASSVAPGTDYEQYF.

The chain links TRBV19 to TRBJ2-2, with 13 nucleotides matching TRBD2. V trimming: 6 bases; J trimming: 9 bases; junction bases outside the gene matches: 7. CDR3 length: 15 residues. CDR1 and CDR2 (germline): LNHDA, SQIVND (reference sequence). Here the CDR3 reads CASRHGTSGMRELFF. CDR3 coding DNA: TGTGCCAGTAGACATGGGACTAGCGGGATGCGGGAGCTGTTTTTT. Full variable domain (rest looked up from reference TRBV19 and TRBJ2-2): DGGITQSPKYLFRKEGQNVTLSCEQNLNHDAMYWYRQDPGQGLRLIYYSQIVNDFQKGDIAEGYSVSREKKESFPLTVTSAQKNPTAFYLCASRHGTSGMRELFFGEGSRLTVL.

The rearrangement uses TRBV7-7 and TRBJ2-2; D not certain. The length of the CDR3 is 17 residues. Trimming removed 0 bases from V and 6 bases from J, with 17 bases in between. The germline gives CDR1 SSHAT, CDR2 FNYEAQ (reference sequence). The CDR3 nucleotides are TGTGCCAGCAGCTTAGCTAGGGTTCCAAGGTCCGCCGGGGAGCTGTTTTTT. This codes for CASSLARVPRSAGELFF. Based on the CDR3 plus reference TRBV7-7 and TRBJ2-2, the full variable domain is GAGVSQSPRYKVTKRGQDVTLRCDPISSHATLYWYQQALGQGPEFLTYFNYEAQPDKSGLPSDRFSAERPEGSISTLTIQRTEQRDSAMYRCASSLARVPRSAGELFFGEGSRLTVL.

This clone was recorded only once. The chain uses TRBV6-5 and TRBJ1-1, with 9 bases lining up with TRBD1. Germline CDR1 reads MNHEY; CDR2 reads SVGAGI. The CDR3 contains 15 residues. With 5 bases clipped from V and 7 bases from J, the junction kept 11 bases outside the gene matches. The CDR3 DNA is TGTGCCAGCAGTCCCCTGGACAGGGGAATGGGTGAAGCTTTCTTT. Its translation is CASSPLDRGMGEAFF.

The rearrangement links TRBV11-3 to TRBJ1-2; 10 bases line up with TRBD1. The J segment lost 4 bases and the V segment lost 3 bases, leaving 5 bases of the junction unmatched. The CDR3 spans 15 residues. Germline CDR1 and CDR2: SGHNT and YENEEA. This CDR3 reads CASSFRRTGGYGYTF. CDR3 nucleotide sequence: TGTGCCAGCAGCTTCAGACGGACAGGGGGCTATGGCTACACCTTC.

The chain couples TRBV11-2 to TRBJ2-3, with 7 bases matching TRBD1. V lost 9 bases to trimming and J lost 5 bases; unmatched junction nucleotides: 8. This CDR3 has 13 residues. Germline values: CDR1 SGHAT, CDR2 FQNNGV. This chain's CDR3 is CASSGWDRDTQYF. CDR3 DNA sequence: TGTGCCAGTTCGGGGTGGGACAGAGATACGCAGTATTTT.

CDR3 sequence reads: CASSQYRNQETQYF. The CDR3 DNA reads as TGTGCCAGCAGCCAGTACAGAAACCAAGAGACCCAGTACTTC. The chain combines TRBV14 with TRBJ2-5; D not certain. Per the germline V gene, CDR1 is SGHDN and CDR2 is FVKESK. The CDR3 length is 14 residues. The V end was cut by 3 bases, the J end by 0 bases, with 8 bases between. The entire variable domain, with the rest obtained from reference TRBV14 and TRBJ2-5, is as follows: EAGVTQFPSHSVIEKGQTVTLRCDPISGHDNLYWYRRVMGKEIKFLLHFVKESKQDESGMPNNRFLAERTGGTYSTLKVQPAELEDSGVYFCASSQYRNQETQYFGPGTRLLVL.

This clone was counted a single time. The rearrangement joins TRBV7-9 to TRBJ2-3; D may be TRBD1 (6 bases). CDR3 length: 13 residues. The V end was cut by 5 bases, the J end by 3 bases, with 9 bases between. The germline CDR1 and CDR2 sequences are SEHNR and FQNEAQ (reference sequence). The CDR3 coding sequence is TGTGCCAGCAGCGCCGACAGGACAGATACGCAGTATTTT. Protein sequence: CASSADRTDTQYF.

The rearrangement links TRBV6-5 to TRBJ1-2; the D gene is possibly TRBD1 (5 bases). V shed 2 bases and J shed 5 bases, with 12 bases lying between them. CDR1 is MNHEY, CDR2 SVGAGI, per germline. This CDR3 is built from 14 residues. The CDR3 region is CASSYRGKRYGYTF. The DNA for the CDR3 is TGTGCCAGCAGTTACCGGGGGAAACGGTATGGCTACACCTTC.